This entry is about one T cell receptor (beta chain). During the collection period, no donor immune events like infections were recorded. The record originates from a study of identifying expanded T cells in peripheral blood. TCRdb keeps only in-frame clones here, not all; method: immunoSEQ multiplex PCR. The table lists 100,000 to 150,000 clones, approximately 88% of them singletons. Material: blood. This receptor was taken from a person between 18 and 69 years old in good health.

The CDR3 is CASSYSVAGAYGYTF. CDR3 sequence (DNA): TGTGCCAGCAGTTACTCGGTCGCGGGGGCCTATGGCTACACCTTC. The rearrangement links TRBV6-5 to TRBJ1-2; the D gene is possibly TRBD1 (6 bases). Germline V gene lookup returns CDR1 MNHEY and CDR2 SVGAGI. The CDR3 length is 15 residues. V was trimmed by 0 bases and J by 4 bases, leaving 12 bases between them.